Sequencing of this T cell receptor (beta chain) was carried out in a study of blood T cells in healthy people across ages. Study-level points and caveats: Naive T cell percentage by flow cytometry tracked strongly with beta diversity. Versus aged donors, long-lived donors had higher diversity and more naive CD4+ cells.

A second PCR of about 6 to 12 cycles used a sample-barcoded 5' primer and a J-beta primer mix. Each CDR3 protein gets one entry after TCRdb re-called the 5' RACE reads with MiXCR. Among approximately 800,000 distinct CDR3 sequences listed, about 48% were seen once. Points on this clonotype: Antigen unknown.

This CDR3 spans 15 amino acids. Germline V gives CDR1 DFQATT, CDR2 SNEGSKA (reference sequence). The ends lost 1 base at V and 0 bases at J; junction bases unmatched: 6. The sample was blood. The receptor comes from an elderly man in good health. The chain joins TRBV20-1 to TRBJ2-7; TRBD1 aligns across 7 bases. The CDR3 spells CSARAKQGSSYEQYF. DNA for the CDR3: TGCAGTGCTAGAGCCAAACAGGGGAGCTCCTACGAGCAGTACTTC.